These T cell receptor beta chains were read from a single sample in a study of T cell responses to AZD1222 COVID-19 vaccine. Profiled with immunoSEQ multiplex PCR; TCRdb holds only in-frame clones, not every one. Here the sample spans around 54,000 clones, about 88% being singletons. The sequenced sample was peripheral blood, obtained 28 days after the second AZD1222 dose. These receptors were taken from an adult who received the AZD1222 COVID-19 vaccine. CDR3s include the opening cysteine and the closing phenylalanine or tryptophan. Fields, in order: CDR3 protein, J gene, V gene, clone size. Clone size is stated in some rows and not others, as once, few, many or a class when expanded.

CASSMGRDEQYF | TRBJ2-7 | TRBV19 | few
CASSPAVSGNTIYF | TRBJ1-3 | TRBV18 | .
CASSTGDYHNEQFF | TRBJ2-1 | TRBV6-2/TRBV6-3 | .
CASLAGAGNTEAFF | TRBJ1-1 | TRBV7-9 | .
CASSPPSIIKGNTIYF | TRBJ1-3 | TRBV18 | .
CASSLGLAGDGETQYF | TRBJ2-5 | TRBV7-9 | .
CASSFYRGQYEQYF | TRBJ2-7 | TRBV6-5 | .
CASSLAVGKFNYEQYF | TRBJ2-7 | TRBV5-5 | .
CASRGQEYSNQPQHF | TRBJ1-5 | TRBV2 | .
CASSQEWGRGYGYTF | TRBJ1-2 | TRBV14 | .
CASSWGLGLADNEQFF | TRBJ2-1 | TRBV7-3 | once
CASTSTGGDYGYTF | TRBJ1-2 | TRBV19 | .
CASNTLGQAIYGYTF | TRBJ1-2 | TRBV19 | .
CASSPQGSGRAYEQYF | TRBJ2-7 | TRBV18 | few
CASSSVTVPYEQYF | TRBJ2-7 | TRBV6-2/TRBV6-3 | .
CASSLAGNTEAFF | TRBJ1-1 | TRBV5-1 | .
CASSMGGTETYEQYF | TRBJ2-7 | TRBV19 | .
CASSLDTNYGYTF | TRBJ1-2 | TRBV5-4 | .
CASRLDLNYGYTF | TRBJ1-2 | TRBV6-4 | .
CASSVEGTGPPLYGYTF | TRBJ1-2 | TRBV9 | once
CASRGGIAYSYNEQFF | TRBJ2-1 | TRBV23-1 | few
CASSSQNYGYTF | TRBJ1-2 | TRBV25-1 | once
CASRKDGNYGYTF | TRBJ1-2 | TRBV19 | .
CASSFLRAVNQPQHF | TRBJ1-5 | TRBV7-8 | .
CSVAADPYEQYF | TRBJ2-7 | TRBV29-1 | .